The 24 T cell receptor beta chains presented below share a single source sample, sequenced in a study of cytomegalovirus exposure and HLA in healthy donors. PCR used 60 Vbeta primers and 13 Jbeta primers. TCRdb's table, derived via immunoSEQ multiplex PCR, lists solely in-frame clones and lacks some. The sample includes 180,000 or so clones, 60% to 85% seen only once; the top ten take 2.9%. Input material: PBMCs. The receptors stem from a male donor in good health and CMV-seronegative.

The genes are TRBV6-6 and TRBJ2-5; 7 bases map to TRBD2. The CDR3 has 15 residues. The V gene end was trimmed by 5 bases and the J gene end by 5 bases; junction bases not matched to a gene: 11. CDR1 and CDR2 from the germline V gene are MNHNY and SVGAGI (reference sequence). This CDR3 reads CASSPRVGEGETQYF. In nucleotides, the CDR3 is TGTGCCAGCAGTCCCCGGGTAGGGGAGGGGGAGACCCAGTACTTC.

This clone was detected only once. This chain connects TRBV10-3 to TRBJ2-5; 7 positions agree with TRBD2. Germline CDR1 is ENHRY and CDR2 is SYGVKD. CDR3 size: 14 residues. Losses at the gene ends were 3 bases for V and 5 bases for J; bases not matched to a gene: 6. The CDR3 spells CAISERGGVETQYF. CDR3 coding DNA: TGTGCCATCAGTGAACGGGGAGGGGTGGAGACCCAGTACTTC.

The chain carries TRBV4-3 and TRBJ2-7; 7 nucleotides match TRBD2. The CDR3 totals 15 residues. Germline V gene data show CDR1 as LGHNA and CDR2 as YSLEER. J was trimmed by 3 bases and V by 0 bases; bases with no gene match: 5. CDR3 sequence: CASSQDVGRIYEQYF. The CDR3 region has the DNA TGCGCCAGCAGCCAAGATGTCGGGAGGATCTACGAGCAGTACTTC.

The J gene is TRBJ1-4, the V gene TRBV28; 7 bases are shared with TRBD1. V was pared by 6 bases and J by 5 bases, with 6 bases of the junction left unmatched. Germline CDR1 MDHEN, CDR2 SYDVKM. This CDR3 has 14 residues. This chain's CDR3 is CASRGGTVNEKLFF. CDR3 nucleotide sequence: TGTGCCAGCAGAGGGGGGACAGTAAATGAAAAACTGTTTTTT.

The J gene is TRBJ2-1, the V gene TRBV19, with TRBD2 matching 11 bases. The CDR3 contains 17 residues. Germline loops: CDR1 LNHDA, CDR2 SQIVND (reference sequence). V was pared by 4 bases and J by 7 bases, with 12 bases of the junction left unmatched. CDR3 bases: TGTGCCAGTAGTAAGGTTTTGGTAGCGGGAGGGCCAAATGAGCAGTTCTTC. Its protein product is CASSKVLVAGGPNEQFF.

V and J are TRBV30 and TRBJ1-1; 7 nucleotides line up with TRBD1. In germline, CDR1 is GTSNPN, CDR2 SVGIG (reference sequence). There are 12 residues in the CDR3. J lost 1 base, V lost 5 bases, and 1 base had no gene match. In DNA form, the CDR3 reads TGTGCCTGGGACAGGGCGAACACTGAAGCTTTCTTT. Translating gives CAWDRANTEAFF.

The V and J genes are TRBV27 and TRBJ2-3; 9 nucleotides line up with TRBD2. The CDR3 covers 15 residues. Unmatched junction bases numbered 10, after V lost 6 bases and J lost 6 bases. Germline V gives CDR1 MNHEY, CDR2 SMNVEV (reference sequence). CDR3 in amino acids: CASRYSGRGGDTQYF. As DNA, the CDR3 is TGTGCCAGCAGGTATAGCGGGAGAGGAGGGGATACGCAGTATTTT.

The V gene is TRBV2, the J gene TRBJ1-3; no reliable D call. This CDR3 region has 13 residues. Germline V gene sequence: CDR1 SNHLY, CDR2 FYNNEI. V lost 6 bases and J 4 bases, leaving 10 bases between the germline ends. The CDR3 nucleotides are TGTGCCAGCAGGACCGGCGGAGGAAACACCATATATTTT. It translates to CASRTGGGNTIYF.

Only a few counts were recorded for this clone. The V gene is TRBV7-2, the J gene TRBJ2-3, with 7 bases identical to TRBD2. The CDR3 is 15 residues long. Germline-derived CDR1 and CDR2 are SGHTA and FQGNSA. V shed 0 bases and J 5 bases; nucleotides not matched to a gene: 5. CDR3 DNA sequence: TGTGCCAGCAGCTTAGCGGGGGGGGTGGGAGATACGCAGTATTTT. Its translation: CASSLAGGVGDTQYF.

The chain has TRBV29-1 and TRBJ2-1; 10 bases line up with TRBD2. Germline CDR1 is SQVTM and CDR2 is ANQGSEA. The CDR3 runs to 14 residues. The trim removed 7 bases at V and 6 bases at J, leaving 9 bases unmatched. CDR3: CSGAPSGSSNEQFF. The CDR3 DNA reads TGCAGCGGGGCCCCTAGCGGGAGTAGCAATGAGCAGTTCTTC.

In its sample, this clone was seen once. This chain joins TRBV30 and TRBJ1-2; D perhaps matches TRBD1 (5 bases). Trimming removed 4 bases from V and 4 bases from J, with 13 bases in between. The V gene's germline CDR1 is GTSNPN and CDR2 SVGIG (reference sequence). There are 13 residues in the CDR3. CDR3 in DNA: TGTGCCTGGAACTCGGGGGGGACCTATGGCTACACCTTC. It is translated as CAWNSGGTYGYTF. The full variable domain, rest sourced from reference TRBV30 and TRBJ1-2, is SQTIHQWPATLVQPVGSPLSLECTVEGTSNPNLYWYRQAAGRGLQLLFYSVGIGQISSEVPQNLSASRPQDRQFILSSKKLLLSDSGFYLCAWNSGGTYGYTFGSGTRLTVV.

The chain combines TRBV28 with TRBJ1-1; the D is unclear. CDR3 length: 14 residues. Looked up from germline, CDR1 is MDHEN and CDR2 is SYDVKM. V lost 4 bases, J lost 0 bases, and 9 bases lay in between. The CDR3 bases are TGTGCCAGCAGTTCTTTAGCCTTGAACACTGAAGCTTTCTTT. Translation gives CASSSLALNTEAFF.

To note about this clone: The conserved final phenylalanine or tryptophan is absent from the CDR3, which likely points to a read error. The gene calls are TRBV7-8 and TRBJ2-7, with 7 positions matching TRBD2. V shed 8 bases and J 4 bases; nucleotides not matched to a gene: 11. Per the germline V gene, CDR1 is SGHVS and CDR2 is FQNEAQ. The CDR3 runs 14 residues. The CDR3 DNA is TGTGCCAGCGCCCAGGGAGGGATGGGGTACGAGCAGTACCTC. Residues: CASAQGGMGYEQYL.

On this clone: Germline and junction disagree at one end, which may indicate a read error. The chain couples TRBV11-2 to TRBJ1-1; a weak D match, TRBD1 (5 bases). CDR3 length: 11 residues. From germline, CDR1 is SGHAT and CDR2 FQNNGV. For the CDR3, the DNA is TGTGCCAGCAGCTCCGGGCAGGGTACCCACTTT. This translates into CASSSGQGTHF.

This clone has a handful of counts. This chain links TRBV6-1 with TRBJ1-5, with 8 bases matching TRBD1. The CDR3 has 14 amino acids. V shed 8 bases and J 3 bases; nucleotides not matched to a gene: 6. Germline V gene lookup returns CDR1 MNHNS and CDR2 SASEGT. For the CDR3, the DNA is TGTGCCAGCGACGACAGGGGTGACAATCAGCCCCAGCATTTT. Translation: CASDDRGDNQPQHF.

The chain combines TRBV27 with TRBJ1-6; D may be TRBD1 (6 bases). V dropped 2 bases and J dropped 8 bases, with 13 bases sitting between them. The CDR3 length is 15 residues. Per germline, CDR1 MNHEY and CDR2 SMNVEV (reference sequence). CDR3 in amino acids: CASSLLDRSHSPLHF. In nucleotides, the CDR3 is TGTGCCAGCAGTTTACTCGACAGGTCTCATTCACCCCTCCACTTT.

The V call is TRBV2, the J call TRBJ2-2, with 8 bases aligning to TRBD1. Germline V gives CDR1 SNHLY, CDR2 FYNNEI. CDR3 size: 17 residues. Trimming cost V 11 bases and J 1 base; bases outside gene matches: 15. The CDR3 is CALSSGQGARNTGELFF. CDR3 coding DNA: TGTGCCCTTAGTAGTGGGCAGGGGGCCCGGAACACCGGGGAGCTGTTTTTT.

This CDR3 reads CASSQTINQPQHF. In DNA form, the CDR3 reads TGCGCCAGCAGCCAGACAATCAATCAGCCCCAGCATTTT. This chain joins TRBV4-1 and TRBJ1-5; D unclear. CDR1 is MGHRA, CDR2 YSYEKL, per germline. V was trimmed by 3 bases and J by 3 bases, leaving 6 bases between them. CDR3 length: 13 amino acids.

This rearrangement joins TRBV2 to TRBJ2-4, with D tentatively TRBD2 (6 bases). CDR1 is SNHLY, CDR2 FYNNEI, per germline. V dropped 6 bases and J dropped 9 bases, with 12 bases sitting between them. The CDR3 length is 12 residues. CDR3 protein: CASSAFGSIQYF. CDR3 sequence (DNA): TGTGCCAGCAGCGCTTTCGGGAGCATTCAGTACTTC.

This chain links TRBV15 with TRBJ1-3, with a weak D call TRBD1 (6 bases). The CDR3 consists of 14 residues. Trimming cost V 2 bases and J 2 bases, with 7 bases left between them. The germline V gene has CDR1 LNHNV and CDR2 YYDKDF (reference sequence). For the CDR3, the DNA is TGTGCCACCAGCAGACAGGGGACTGGAAACACCATATATTTT. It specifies CATSRQGTGNTIYF.

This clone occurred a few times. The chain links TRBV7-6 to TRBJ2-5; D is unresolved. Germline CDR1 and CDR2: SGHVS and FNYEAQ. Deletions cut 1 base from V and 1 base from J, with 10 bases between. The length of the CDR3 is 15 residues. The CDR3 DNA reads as TGTGCCAGCAGCTTAGATGGCAGGCTCCAAGAGACCCAGTACTTC. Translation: CASSLDGRLQETQYF.

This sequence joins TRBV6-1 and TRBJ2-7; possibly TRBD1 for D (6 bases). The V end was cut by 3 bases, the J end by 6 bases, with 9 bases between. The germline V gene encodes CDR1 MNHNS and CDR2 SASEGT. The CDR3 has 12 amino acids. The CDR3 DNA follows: TGTGCCAGCAGTGATCAGGGGTTCGAGCAGTACTTC. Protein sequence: CASSDQGFEQYF.

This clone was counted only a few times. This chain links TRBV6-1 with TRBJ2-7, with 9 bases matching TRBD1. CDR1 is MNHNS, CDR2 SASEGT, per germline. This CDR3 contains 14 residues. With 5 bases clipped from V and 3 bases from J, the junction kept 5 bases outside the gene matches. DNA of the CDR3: TGTGCCAGCAGTTCGGGACAGGGTAGCTACGAGCAGTACTTC. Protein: CASSSGQGSYEQYF.

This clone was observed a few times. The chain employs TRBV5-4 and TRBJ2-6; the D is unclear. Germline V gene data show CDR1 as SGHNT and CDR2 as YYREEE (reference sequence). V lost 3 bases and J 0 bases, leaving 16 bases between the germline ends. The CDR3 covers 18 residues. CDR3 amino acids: CASSSRLAGFSGANVLTF. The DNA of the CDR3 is TGTGCCAGCAGCTCTCGCCTGGCAGGCTTCTCTGGGGCCAACGTCCTGACTTTC.